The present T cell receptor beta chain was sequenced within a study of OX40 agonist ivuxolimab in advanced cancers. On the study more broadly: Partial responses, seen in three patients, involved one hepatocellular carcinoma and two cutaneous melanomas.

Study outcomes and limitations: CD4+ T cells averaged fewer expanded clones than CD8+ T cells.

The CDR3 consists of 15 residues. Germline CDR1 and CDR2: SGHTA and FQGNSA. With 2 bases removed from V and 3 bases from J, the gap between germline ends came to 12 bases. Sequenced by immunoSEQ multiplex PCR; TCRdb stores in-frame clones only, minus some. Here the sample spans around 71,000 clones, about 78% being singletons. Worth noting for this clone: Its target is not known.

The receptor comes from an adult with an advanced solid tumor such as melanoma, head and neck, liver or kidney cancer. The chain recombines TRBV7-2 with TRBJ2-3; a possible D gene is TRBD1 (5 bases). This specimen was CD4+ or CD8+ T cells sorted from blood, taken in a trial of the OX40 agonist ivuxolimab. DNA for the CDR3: TGTGCCAGCAGCTTACTGACAGTGAGGACAGATACGCAGTATTTT. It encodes CASSLLTVRTDTQYF.